The clone carrying this T cell receptor (beta chain) appeared a few times. The antigen is undetermined. The record originates from a study of cytotoxic CD8 clonotypes in ibrutinib-treated CLL. Background on the study: The patient breakdown showed roughly 10 relapsed/refractory and roughly 14 treatment-naive cases, with under 18 IGHV unmutated. General study points: Treatment saw public clonotypes, which were uncommon, either contract or stay stable.

This table comes from immunoSEQ multiplex PCR, and its TCRdb copy is limited to in-frame clones, with some not included. The table shows under 200,000 clones, with approximately 80% occurring only once. The CDR3 length is 15 residues. Germline assignment: CDR1 LNHDA and CDR2 SQIVND (reference sequence). V lost 6 bases to trimming and J lost 4 bases, with 16 bases between them. The genes are TRBV19 and TRBJ2-1; D may match TRBD1 or TRBD2 (5 bases each). The sequence derives from a human donor with chronic lymphocytic leukemia. This specimen was PBMCs, taken after 12 months of ibrutinib treatment. The CDR3 DNA reads as TGTGCCAGTAGGAGGGGCGAGGCCCCTTACAATGAGCAGTTCTTC. Its protein product is CASRRGEAPYNEQFF.